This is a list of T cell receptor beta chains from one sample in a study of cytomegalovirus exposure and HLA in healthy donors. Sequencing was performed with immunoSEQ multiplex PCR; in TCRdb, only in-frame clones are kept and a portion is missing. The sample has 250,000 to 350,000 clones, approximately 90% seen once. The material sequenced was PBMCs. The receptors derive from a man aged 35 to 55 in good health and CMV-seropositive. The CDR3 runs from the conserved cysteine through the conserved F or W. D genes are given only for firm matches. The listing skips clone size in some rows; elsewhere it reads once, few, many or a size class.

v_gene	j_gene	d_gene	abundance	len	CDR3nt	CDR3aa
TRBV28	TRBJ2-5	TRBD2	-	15	TGTGCCAGCAGTCGATGGGGAGGGGCCGAAGAGACCCAGTACTTC	CASSRWGGAEETQYF
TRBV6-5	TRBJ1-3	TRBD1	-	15	TGTGCCAGCAGTCGGGACAGGGGTTCAGGAAACACCATATATTTT	CASSRDRGSGNTIYF
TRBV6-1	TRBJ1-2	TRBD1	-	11	TGTGCCAGTAGACAGGGGAATGGCTACACCTTC	CASRQGNGYTF
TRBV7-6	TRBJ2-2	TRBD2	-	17	TGTGCCAGCAGCTTATGGGCTAGCGGGAGTCGCACCGGGGAGCTGTTTTTT	CASSLWASGSRTGELFF
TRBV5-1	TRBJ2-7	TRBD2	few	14	TGCGCCAGCAGTGACGGGGGGAGCTCCTACGAGCAGTACTTC	CASSDGGSSYEQYF
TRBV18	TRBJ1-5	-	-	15	TGTGCCAGCTCCGACCAGGGAACAAGCAATCAGCCCCAGCATTTT	CASSDQGTSNQPQHF
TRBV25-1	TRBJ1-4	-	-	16	TGTGCCAGCAGTGAATTAGGTCGGAGGGGTAATGAAAAACTGTTTTTT	CASSELGRRGNEKLFF
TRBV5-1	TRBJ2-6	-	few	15	TGCGCCAGCAGCTTGGCGTACTCTGGGGCCAACGTCCTGACTTTC	CASSLAYSGANVLTF
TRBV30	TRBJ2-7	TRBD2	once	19	TGTGCCTGGAGTCTCACCCCCCGGACTAGCGGGTCACCCTCCTACGAGCAGTACTTC	CAWSLTPRTSGSPSYEQYF
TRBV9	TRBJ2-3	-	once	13	TGTGCCAGCAGCGCCCAGGGGCGAGATACGCAGTATTTT	CASSAQGRDTQYF
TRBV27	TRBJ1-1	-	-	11	TGTGCCAGCAAGCGGAACACTGAAGCTTTCTTT	CASKRNTEAFF
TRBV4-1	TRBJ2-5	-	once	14	TGCGCCAGCAGCCCCACACCCGCCCAAGAGACCCAGTACTTC	CASSPTPAQETQYF
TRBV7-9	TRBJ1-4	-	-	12	TGTTCCAGCAGCCAAGGGGTTGAAAAACTGTTTTTT	CSSSQGVEKLFF
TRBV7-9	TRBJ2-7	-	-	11	TGTGCCAGCAGCGTCAACTACGAGCAGTACTTC	CASSVNYEQYF
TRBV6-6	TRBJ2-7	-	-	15	TGTGCCAGCAGTTACTGGGCACGTGAGGGCTACGAGCAGTACTTC	CASSYWAREGYEQYF
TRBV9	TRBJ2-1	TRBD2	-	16	TGTGCCAGCAGCCCAGGCGCGGGGGACCGGGACAATGAGCAGTTCTTC	CASSPGAGDRDNEQFF